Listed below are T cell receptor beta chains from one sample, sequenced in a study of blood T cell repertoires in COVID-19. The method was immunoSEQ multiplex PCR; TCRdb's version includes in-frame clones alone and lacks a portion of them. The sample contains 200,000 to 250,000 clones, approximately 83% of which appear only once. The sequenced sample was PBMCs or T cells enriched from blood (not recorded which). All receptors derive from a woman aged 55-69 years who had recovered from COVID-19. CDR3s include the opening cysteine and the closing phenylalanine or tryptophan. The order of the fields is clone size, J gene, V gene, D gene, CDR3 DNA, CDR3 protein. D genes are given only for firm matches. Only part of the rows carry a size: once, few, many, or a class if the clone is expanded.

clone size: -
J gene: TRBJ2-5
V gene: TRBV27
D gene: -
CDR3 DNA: TGTGCCAGCAGTTTATTCGGAGGCCTCCAAGAGACCCAGTACTTC
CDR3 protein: CASSLFGGLQETQYF

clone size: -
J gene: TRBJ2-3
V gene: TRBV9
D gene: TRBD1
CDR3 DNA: TGTGCCAGCAGCCCTCGAACAGGGGGCGCAGATACGCAGTATTTT
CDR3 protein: CASSPRTGGADTQYF

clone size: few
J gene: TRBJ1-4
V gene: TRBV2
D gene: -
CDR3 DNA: TGTGCCAGCAACCACAGGCCCTCTAATGAAAAACTGTTTTTT
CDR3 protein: CASNHRPSNEKLFF

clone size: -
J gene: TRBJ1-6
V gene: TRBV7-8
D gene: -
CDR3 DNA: TGTGCCAGCAGCCTCCAAAATTCACCCCTCCACTTT
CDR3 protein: CASSLQNSPLHF

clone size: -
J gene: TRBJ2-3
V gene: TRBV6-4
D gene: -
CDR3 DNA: TGTGCCAGCAGTGACTCGCAGGGTTTGGATACGCAGTATTTT
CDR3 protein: CASSDSQGLDTQYF

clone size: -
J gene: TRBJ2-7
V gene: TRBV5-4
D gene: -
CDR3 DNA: TGTGCCAGCAGCGAAAGGGGGGGGGAGCAGTACTTC
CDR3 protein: CASSERGGEQYF

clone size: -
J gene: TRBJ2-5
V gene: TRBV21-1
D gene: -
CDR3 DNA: TGTGCCAGCAGATGGCGTGTAGCTACTTTCTCTGAGACCCAGTACTTC
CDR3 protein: CASRWRVATFSETQYF

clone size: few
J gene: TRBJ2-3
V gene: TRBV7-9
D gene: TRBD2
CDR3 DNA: TGTGCCAGCAGCCAAGGTGGCGGGGGGGACACAGATACGCAGTATTTT
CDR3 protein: CASSQGGGGDTDTQYF

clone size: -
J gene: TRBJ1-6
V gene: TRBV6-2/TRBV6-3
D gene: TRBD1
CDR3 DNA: TGTGCCAGCAGTCAACCGGGACGCAGGGGGAATTCACCCCTCCACTTT
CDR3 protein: CASSQPGRRGNSPLHF

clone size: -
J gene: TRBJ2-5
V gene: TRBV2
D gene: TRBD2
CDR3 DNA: TGTGCCACCTCCTGGGGCAGGGAGGGCGAGACCCAGTACTTC
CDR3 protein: CATSWGREGETQYF

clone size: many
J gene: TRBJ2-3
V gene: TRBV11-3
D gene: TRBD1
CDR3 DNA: TGTGCCAGCAGCCCGGGGACAGGGCTTATTAACCCCACAGATACGCAGTATTTT
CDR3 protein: CASSPGTGLINPTDTQYF

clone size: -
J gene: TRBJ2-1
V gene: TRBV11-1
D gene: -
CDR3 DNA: TGTGCCAGCAGCCCCTTAGCTAGCTCCTACAATGAGCAGTTCTTC
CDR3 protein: CASSPLASSYNEQFF

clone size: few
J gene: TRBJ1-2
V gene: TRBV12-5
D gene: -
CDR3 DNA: TGTGCTAGCTCCTCGGTCGGTCGTAATGGCTACACCTTC
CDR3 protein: CASSSVGRNGYTF

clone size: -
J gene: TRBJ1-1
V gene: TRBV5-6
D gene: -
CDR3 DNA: TGTGCCAGCAGCTGGGACTGGAACACTGAAGCTTTCTTT
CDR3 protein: CASSWDWNTEAFF

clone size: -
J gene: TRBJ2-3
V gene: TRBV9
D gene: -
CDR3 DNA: TGTGCCAGCAGCTTCAGCGGGTTCCTAGCAGATACGCAGTATTTT
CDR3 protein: CASSFSGFLADTQYF

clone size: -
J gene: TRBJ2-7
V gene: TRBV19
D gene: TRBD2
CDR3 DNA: TGTGCCAGTAGTACCTCGGGACTAGCGGGAGATGAGCAGTACTTC
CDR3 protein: CASSTSGLAGDEQYF

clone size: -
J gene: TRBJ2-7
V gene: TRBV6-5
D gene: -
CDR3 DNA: TGTGCCAGCAAACCGACAGGAAGCTCCTACGAGCAGTACTTC
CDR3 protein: CASKPTGSSYEQYF

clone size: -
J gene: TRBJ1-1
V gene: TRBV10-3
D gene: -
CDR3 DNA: TGTGCCATCTCACCCCAGGGCGGCACTGAAGCTTTCTTT
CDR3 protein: CAISPQGGTEAFF

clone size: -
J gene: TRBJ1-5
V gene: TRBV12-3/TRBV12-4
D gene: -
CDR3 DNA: TGTGCCAGCAAACTGGGAGGGAATCAGCCCCAGCATTTT
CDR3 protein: CASKLGGNQPQHF

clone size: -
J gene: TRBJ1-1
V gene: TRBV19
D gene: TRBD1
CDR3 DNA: TGTGCCAGTAGTACAGGGGGGAACACTGAAGCTTTCTTT
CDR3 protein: CASSTGGNTEAFF

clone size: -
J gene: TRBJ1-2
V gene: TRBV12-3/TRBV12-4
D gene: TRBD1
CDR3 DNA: TGTGCCAGCAGAATTAACAGGGGAGAGGACACCTTC
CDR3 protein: CASRINRGEDTF

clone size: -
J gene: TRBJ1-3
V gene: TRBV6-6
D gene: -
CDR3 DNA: TGTGCCAGCAGTTTAATAGCAGAGTCTGGAAACACCATATATTTT
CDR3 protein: CASSLIAESGNTIYF

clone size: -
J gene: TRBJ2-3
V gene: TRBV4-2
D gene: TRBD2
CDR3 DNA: TGTGCCAGCAGCCAAGTTACGGGGGGGGGCACAGATACGCAGTATTTT
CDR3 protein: CASSQVTGGGTDTQYF

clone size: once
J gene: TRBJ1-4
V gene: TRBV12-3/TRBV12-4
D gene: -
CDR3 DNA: TGTGCCAGCAGTGGTAGGGGAAAACTGTTTTTT
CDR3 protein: CASSGRGKLFF

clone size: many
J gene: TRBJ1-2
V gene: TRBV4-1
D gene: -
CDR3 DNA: TGCGCCAGCAGCCAAGAGGGAGGATTCTATGGCTACACCTTC
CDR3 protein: CASSQEGGFYGYTF

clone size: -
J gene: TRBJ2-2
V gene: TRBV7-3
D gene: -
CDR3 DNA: TGTGCCAGCAGCCCAATTGCGGGGATGGGCACCGGGGAGCTGTTTTTT
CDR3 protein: CASSPIAGMGTGELFF

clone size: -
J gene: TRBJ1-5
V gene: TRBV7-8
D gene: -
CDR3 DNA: TGTGCCAGCAGCTTAGGGGACACCACTAGCAATCAGCCCCAGCATTTT
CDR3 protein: CASSLGDTTSNQPQHF

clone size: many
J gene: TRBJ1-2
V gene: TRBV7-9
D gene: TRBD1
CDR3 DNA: TGTGCCAGCAGCCAGGGACAGGGGAACTATGGCTACACCTTC
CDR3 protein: CASSQGQGNYGYTF

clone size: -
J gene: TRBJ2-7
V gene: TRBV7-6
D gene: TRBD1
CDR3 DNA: TGTGCCAGCAGCTTAGGGGACAGCACCTACGAGCAGTACTTC
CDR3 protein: CASSLGDSTYEQYF

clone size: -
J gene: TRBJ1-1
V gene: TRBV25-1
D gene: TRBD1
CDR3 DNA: TGTGCCAGCTATCGGACAGGCAACGAATATCACACTGAAGCTTTCTTT
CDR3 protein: CASYRTGNEYHTEAFF